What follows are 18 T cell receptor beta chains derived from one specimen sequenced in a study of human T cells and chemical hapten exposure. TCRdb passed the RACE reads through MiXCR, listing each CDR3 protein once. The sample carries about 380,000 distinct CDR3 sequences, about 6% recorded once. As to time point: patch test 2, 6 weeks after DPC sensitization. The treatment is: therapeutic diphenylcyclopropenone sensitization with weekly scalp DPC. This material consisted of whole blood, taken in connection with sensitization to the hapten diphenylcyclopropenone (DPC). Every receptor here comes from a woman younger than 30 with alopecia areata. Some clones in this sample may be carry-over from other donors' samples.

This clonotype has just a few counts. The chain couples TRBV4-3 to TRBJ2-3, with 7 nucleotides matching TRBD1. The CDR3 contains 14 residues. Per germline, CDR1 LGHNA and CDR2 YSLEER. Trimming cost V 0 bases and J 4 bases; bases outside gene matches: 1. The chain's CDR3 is CASSQDTGADTQYF. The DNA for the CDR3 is TGCGCCAGCAGCCAAGATACAGGGGCAGATACGCAGTATTTT.

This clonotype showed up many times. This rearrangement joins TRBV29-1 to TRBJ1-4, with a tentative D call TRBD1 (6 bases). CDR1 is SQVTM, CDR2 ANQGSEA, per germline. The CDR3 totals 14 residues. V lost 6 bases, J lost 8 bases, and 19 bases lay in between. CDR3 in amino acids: CSVGLGARDEKLFF. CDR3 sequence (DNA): TGCAGCGTCGGCCTGGGGGCCCGGGACGAAAAACTGTTTTTT. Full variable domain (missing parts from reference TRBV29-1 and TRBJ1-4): SAVISQKPSRDICQRGTSLTIQCQVDSQVTMMFWYRQQPGQSLTLIATANQGSEATYESGFVIDKFPISRPNLTFSTLTVSNMSPEDSSIYLCSVGLGARDEKLFFGSGTQLSVL.

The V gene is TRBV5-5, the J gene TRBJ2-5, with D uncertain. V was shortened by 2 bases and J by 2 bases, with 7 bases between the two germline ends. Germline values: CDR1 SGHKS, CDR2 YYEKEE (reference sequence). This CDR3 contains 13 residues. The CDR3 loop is CASSFQPQETQYF. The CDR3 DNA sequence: TGTGCCAGCAGCTTTCAACCTCAAGAGACCCAGTACTTC. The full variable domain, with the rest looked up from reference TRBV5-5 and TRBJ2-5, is DAGVTQSPTHLIKTRGQQVTLRCSPISGHKSVSWYQQVLGQGPQFIFQYYEKEERGRGNFPDRFSARQFPNYSSELNVNALLLGDSALYLCASSFQPQETQYFGPGTRLLVL.

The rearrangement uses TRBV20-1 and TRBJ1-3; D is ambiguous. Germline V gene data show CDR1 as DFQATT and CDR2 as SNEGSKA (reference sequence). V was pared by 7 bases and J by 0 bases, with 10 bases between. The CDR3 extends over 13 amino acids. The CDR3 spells CSGTPNSGNTIYF. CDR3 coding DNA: TGCAGTGGGACTCCGAACTCTGGAAACACCATATATTTT.

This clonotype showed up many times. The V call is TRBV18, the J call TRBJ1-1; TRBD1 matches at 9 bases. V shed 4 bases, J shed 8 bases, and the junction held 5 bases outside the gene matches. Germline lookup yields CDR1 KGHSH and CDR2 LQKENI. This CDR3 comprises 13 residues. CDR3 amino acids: CASSRRTGDEAFF. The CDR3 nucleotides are TGTGCCAGCTCACGGCGGACAGGGGACGAAGCTTTCTTT.

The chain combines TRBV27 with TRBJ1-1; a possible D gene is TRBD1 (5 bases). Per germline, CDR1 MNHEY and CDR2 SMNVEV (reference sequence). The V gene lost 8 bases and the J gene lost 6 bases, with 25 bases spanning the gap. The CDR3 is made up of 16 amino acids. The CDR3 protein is CASFRMGPGGIAEAFF. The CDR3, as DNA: TGTGCCAGCTTTCGAATGGGGCCAGGAGGCATCGCTGAAGCTTTCTTT.

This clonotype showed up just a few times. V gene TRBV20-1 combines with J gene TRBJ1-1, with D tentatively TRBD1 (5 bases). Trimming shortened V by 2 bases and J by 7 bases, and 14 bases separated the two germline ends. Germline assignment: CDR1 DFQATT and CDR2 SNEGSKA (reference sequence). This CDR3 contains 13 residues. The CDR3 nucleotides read TGCAGTGCTAGAAAGGGAGGGACTTATGAAGCTTTCTTT. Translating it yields CSARKGGTYEAFF.

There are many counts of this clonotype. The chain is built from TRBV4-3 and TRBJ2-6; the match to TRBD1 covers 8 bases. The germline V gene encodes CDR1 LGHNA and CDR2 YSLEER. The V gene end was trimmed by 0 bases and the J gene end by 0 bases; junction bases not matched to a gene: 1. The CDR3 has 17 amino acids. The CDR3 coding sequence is TGCGCCAGCAGCCAAGAAACAGGGGGCTCTGGGGCCAACGTCCTGACTTTC. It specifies CASSQETGGSGANVLTF.

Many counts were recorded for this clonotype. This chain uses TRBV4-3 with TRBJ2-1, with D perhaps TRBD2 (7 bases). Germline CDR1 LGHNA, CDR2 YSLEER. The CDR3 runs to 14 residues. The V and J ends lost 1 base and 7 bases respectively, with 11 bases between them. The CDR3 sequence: CASSQVGGVNEQFF. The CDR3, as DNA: TGCGCCAGCAGCCAAGTAGGGGGGGTAAATGAGCAGTTCTTC.

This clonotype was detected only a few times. The CDR3, as DNA: TGTGCCAGCAGTGAGGGGGAAGGGACGAGCAATCAGCCCCAGCATTTT. Translating it yields CASSEGEGTSNQPQHF. The chain is built from TRBV6-1 and TRBJ1-5; maybe TRBD1 (5 bases). Germline V CDR1 and CDR2: MNHNS, SASEGT. The CDR3 spans 16 residues. V gave up 3 bases and J gave up 1 base, with 13 bases separating them.

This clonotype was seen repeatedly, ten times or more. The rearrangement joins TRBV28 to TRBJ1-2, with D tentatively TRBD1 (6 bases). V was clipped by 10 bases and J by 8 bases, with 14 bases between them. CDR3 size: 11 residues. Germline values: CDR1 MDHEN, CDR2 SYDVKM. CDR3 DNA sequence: TGTGCCACCCAAAACAGGGTCGGCTACACCTTC. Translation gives CATQNRVGYTF.

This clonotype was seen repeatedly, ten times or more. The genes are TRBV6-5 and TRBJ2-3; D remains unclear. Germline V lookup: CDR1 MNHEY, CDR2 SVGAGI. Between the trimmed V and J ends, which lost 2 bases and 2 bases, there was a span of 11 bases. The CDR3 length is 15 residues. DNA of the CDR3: TGTGCCAGCAGTTACGAAGGAAGCCTCACAGATACGCAGTATTTT. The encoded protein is CASSYEGSLTDTQYF.

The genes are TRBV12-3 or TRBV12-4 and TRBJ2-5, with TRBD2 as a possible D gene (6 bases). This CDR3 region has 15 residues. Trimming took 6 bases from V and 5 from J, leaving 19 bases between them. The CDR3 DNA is TGTGCCAGCAGCCAGTACCGGGGGTTTTCGGAGACCCAGTACTTC. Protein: CASSQYRGFSETQYF.

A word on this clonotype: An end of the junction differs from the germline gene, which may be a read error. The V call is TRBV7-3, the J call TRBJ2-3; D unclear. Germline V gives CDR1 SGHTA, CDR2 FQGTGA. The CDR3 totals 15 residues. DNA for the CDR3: TGTGCCTGCAGCTTAACTGGGGAACGCACAGATACGCAGTATTTT. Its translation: CACSLTGERTDTQYF. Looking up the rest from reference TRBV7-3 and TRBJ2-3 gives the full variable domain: GAGVSQTPSNKVTEKGKYVELRCDPISGHTALYWYRQSLGQGPEFLIYFQGTGAADDSGLPNDRFFAVRPEGSVSTLKIQRTERGDSAVYLCACSLTGERTDTQYFGPGTRLTVL.

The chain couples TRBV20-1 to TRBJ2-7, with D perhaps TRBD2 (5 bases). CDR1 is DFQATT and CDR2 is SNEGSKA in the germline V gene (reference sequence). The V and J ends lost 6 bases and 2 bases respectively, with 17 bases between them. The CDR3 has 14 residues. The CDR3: CSAPIPGNTYEQYF. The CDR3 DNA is TGCAGTGCCCCGATCCCCGGGAACACCTACGAGCAGTACTTC.

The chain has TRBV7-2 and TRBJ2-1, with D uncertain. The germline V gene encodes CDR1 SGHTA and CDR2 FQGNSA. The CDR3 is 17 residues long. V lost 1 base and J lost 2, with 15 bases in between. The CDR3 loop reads CASSLVASRTPYNEQFF. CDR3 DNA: TGTGCCAGCAGCTTAGTCGCCTCCCGGACCCCCTACAATGAGCAGTTCTTC.

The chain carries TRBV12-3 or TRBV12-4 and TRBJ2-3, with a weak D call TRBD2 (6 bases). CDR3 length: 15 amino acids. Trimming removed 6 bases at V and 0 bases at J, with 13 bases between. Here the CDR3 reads CASSPGLISTDTQYF. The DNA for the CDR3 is TGTGCCAGCAGCCCGGGACTCATTAGCACAGATACGCAGTATTTT.

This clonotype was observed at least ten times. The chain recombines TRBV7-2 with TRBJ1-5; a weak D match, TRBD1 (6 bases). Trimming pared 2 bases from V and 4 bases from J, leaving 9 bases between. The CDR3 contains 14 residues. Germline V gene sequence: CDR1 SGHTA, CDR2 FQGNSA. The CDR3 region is CASSLRQVNQPQHF. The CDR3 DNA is TGTGCCAGCAGCTTACGACAGGTGAATCAGCCCCAGCATTTT.